One sample yielded the 11 T cell receptor beta chains listed below, sequenced in a study of T cell clonotyping in hematopoietic cell transplantation. Some clones are missing from TCRdb's copy, which holds only in-frame ones; the method was immunoSEQ multiplex PCR. Of thousands of clones listed, about 80% are singletons. The source material was peripheral blood mononuclear cells, sampled at the time of graft-versus-host disease after allogeneic stem cell transplant. The receptors were gathered from a female patient between 50 and 60 years old who had an allogeneic stem cell transplant from an unrelated donor, so the T cells may come from the graft donor. Some clones in this sample may be carry-over from other donors' samples.

V gene TRBV18 combines with J gene TRBJ1-2; 8 bases are shared with TRBD1. CDR3 length equals 17 residues. V was pared by 3 bases and J by 3 bases, with 12 bases of the junction left unmatched. In germline, CDR1 is KGHSH, CDR2 LQKENI. This chain's CDR3 is CASSPRDRHSLHYGYTF. DNA of the CDR3: TGTGCCAGCTCACCCCGGGACAGGCACTCTCTACACTATGGCTACACCTTC.

The J gene is TRBJ2-3, the V gene TRBV19; 8 nucleotides agree with TRBD2. Unmatched junction bases numbered 13, after V lost 5 bases and J lost 3 bases. Germline CDR1 reads LNHDA; CDR2 reads SQIVND (reference sequence). CDR3 length equals 17 residues. The CDR3 nucleotides are TGTGCCAGTAGTCTGGCCGGGGGGGAGGGAGTTACAGATACGCAGTATTTT. Amino acids: CASSLAGGEGVTDTQYF.

The V and J genes are TRBV30 and TRBJ1-1; D may be TRBD1 (5 bases). Trimming removed 5 bases at V and 3 bases at J, with 13 bases between. This CDR3 is built from 13 residues. Germline CDR1 GTSNPN, CDR2 SVGIG (reference sequence). CDR3: CAWGRQSHTEAFF. The CDR3 bases are TGTGCCTGGGGGAGACAGTCCCACACTGAAGCTTTCTTT. Together with reference TRBV30 and TRBJ1-1, the CDR3 gives the full variable domain: SQTIHQWPATLVQPVGSPLSLECTVEGTSNPNLYWYRQAAGRGLQLLFYSVGIGQISSEVPQNLSASRPQDRQFILSSKKLLLSDSGFYLCAWGRQSHTEAFFGQGTRLTVV.

By share, this clone ranks as large. The V and J genes are TRBV5-6 and TRBJ2-2; D not certain. The germline CDR1 and CDR2 sequences are SGHDT and YYEEEE. CDR3 length: 12 residues. V was clipped by 3 bases and J by 6 bases, with 6 bases between them. The CDR3 protein is CASSWSSGELFF. As DNA, the CDR3 is TGTGCCAGCAGCTGGAGTTCCGGGGAGCTGTTTTTT. Full variable domain (outside the CDR3, taken from reference TRBV5-6 and TRBJ2-2): DAGVTQSPTHLIKTRGQQVTLRCSPKSGHDTVSWYQQALGQGPQFIFQYYEEEERQRGNFPDRFSGHQFPNYSSELNVNALLLGDSALYLCASSWSSGELFFGEGSRLTVL.

The chain has TRBV2 and TRBJ1-2; D is uncertain. CDR3 length equals 12 residues. The V gene's germline CDR1 is SNHLY and CDR2 FYNNEI. V lost 1 base and J 6 bases, leaving 6 bases between the germline ends. CDR3 region: CASSEGVDGYTF. The CDR3 DNA sequence: TGTGCCAGCAGTGAAGGGGTAGATGGCTACACCTTC.

This chain joins TRBV7-8 and TRBJ2-7; D is unresolved. CDR1 and CDR2 from the germline V gene are SGHVS and FQNEAQ. V was cut by 3 bases and J by 3 bases, with 9 bases left in between. CDR3 length equals 13 residues. The CDR3 DNA follows: TGTGCCAGCAGCTTTCAGCAGAACTACGAGCAGTACTTC. Its protein is CASSFQQNYEQYF.

The rearrangement joins TRBV7-9 to TRBJ2-7, with D unclear. Germline CDR1 is SEHNR and CDR2 is FQNEAQ (reference sequence). The V and J ends lost 1 base and 1 base respectively, with 11 bases between them. This CDR3 is 15 amino acids long. The CDR3 nucleotides read TGTGCCAGCAGCTTAGGTTTTGACGGGTCCTACGAGCAGTACTTC. It translates to CASSLGFDGSYEQYF.

V and J are TRBV7-8 and TRBJ2-5, with 9 bases that match TRBD2. Germline V gives CDR1 SGHVS, CDR2 FQNEAQ. The CDR3 runs 15 residues. The V gene end was trimmed by 2 bases and the J gene end by 7 bases; junction bases not matched to a gene: 8. CDR3 amino acids: CASSLSAGGRGTQYF. The DNA for the CDR3 is TGTGCCAGCAGCTTATCGGCGGGGGGGCGGGGGACCCAGTACTTC.

The chain recombines TRBV5-6 with TRBJ2-1; 8 bases match TRBD1. The CDR3 consists of 16 residues. After removal of 4 bases from V and 5 bases from J, the junction contained 11 bases not matched to a gene. Per germline, CDR1 SGHDT and CDR2 YYEEEE. CDR3 DNA sequence: TGTGCCAGCAGCCGGGCGGCAGGGGGCTTGAACAATGAGCAGTTCTTC. It translates to CASSRAAGGLNNEQFF.

The chain has TRBV5-1 and TRBJ2-7, with D possibly matching TRBD2 (6 bases). The CDR3 covers 16 residues. Germline V gene sequence: CDR1 SGHRS, CDR2 YFSETQ. Trimming removed 5 bases at V and 0 bases at J, with 18 bases between. CDR3 bases: TGCGCCAGCAGTTTTGCTTGGGGGAGGAGCTCCTACGAGCAGTACTTC. Residues: CASSFAWGRSSYEQYF.

This sequence joins TRBV5-1 and TRBJ1-1; 9 nucleotides line up with TRBD1. CDR3 length equals 13 residues. From germline, CDR1 is SGHRS and CDR2 YFSETQ. V lost 2 bases to trimming and J lost 6 bases; unmatched junction nucleotides: 2. CDR3 in amino acids: CASSFTGGPEAFF. The DNA of the CDR3 is TGCGCCAGCAGCTTCACAGGGGGCCCTGAAGCTTTCTTT.